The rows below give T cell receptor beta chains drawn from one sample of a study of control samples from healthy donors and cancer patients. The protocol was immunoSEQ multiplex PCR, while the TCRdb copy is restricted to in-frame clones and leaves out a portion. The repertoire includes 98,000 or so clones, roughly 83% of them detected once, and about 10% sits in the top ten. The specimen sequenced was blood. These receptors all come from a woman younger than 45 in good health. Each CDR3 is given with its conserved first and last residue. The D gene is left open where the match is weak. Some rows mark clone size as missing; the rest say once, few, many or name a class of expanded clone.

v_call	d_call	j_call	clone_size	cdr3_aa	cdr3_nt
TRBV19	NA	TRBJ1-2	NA	CASSIAQGMSGYTF	TGTGCCAGTAGTATAGCCCAGGGGATGAGTGGCTACACCTTC
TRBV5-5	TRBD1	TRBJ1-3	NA	CASSLGGTGENTIYF	TGTGCCAGCAGCTTGGGCGGGACAGGGGAAAACACCATATATTTT
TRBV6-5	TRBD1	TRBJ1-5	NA	CATHPGQGGQPQHF	TGTGCCACCCACCCAGGACAGGGAGGTCAGCCCCAGCATTTT
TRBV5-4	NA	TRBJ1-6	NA	CASSFRPSGSPLHF	TGTGCCAGCAGCTTCAGGCCATCTGGCTCACCCCTCCACTTT
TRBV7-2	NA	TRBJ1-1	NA	CASSLVAGSNTEAFF	TGTGCCAGCAGCTTAGTGGCAGGGAGTAACACTGAAGCTTTCTTT
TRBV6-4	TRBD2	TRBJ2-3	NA	CASSSGGAVDTQYF	TGTGCCAGCAGTAGCGGGGGGGCAGTAGATACGCAGTATTTT
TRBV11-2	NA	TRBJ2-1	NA	CASTPKIRDTNYNEQFF	TGTGCCAGCACCCCGAAAATACGGGACACAAACTACAATGAGCAGTTCTTC
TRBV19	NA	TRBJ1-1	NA	CASSPRMNTEAFF	TGTGCCAGTAGTCCAAGGATGAACACTGAAGCTTTCTTT
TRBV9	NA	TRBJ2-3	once	CASSFSGSTDTQYF	TGTGCCAGCAGCTTTAGCGGAAGCACAGATACGCAGTATTTT
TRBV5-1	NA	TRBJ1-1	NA	CASSLGLGSGSVTEAFF	TGCGCCAGCAGCTTGGGCCTGGGGTCAGGTTCAGTCACTGAAGCTTTCTTT
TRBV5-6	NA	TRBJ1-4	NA	CASSLVATSITNEKLFF	TGTGCCAGCAGCTTGGTTGCCACCTCTATTACTAATGAAAAACTGTTTTTT
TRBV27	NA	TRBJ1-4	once	CASSLSRTATNEKLFF	TGTGCCAGCAGTTTATCGAGGACAGCAACTAATGAAAAACTGTTTTTT
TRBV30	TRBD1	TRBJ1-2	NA	CAWSRDRGYGYTF	TGTGCCTGGAGCCGGGACAGGGGCTACGGCTACACCTTC
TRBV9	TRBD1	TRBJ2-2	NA	CASSVGDRVSTGELFF	TGTGCCAGCAGCGTAGGGGACAGGGTCTCAACCGGGGAGCTGTTTTTT
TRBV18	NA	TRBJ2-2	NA	CASSPYDGELFF	TGTGCCAGCTCACCTTACGACGGGGAGCTGTTTTTT
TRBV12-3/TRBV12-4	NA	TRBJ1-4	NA	CASSWSEKLFF	TGTGCCAGCAGTTGGTCTGAAAAACTGTTTTTT
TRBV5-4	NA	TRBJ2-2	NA	CASSPGASNTGELFF	TGTGCCAGCAGCCCAGGGGCTTCGAACACCGGGGAGCTGTTTTTT
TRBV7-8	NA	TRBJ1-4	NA	CASSLWGDANEKLFF	TGTGCCAGCAGCTTATGGGGAGATGCTAATGAAAAACTGTTTTTT
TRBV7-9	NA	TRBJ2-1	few	CASSLAGAPNNEQFF	TGTGCCAGCAGCTTAGCGGGGGCCCCAAACAATGAGCAGTTCTTC
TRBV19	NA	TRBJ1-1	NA	CASSILGTEAFF	TGTGCCAGTAGTATATTGGGGACTGAAGCTTTCTTT
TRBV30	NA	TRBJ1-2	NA	CAWSSQGEDGYTF	TGTGCCTGGAGTTCCCAGGGAGAGGATGGCTACACCTTC
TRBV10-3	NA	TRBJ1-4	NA	CATTWGVNEKLFF	TGTGCCACCACTTGGGGGGTCAATGAAAAACTGTTTTTT
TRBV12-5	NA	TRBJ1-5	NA	CASGHDRFNQPQHF	TGTGCTAGTGGACACGACAGATTCAATCAGCCCCAGCATTTT
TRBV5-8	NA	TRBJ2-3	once	CASSLVSGYADTQYF	TGTGCCAGCAGCTTGGTATCGGGGTACGCCGATACGCAGTATTTT
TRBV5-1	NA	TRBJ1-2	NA	CASSFTGDPRYGYTF	TGCGCCAGCTCATTCACGGGGGACCCTCGGTATGGCTACACCTTC
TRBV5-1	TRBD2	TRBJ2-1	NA	CASSLRTSGGAGREQFF	TGCGCCAGCAGCTTGCGGACTAGCGGGGGGGCCGGCCGTGAGCAGTTCTTC
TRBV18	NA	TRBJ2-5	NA	CASSPRGGSETQYF	TGTGCCAGCTCACCGCGAGGGGGTTCGGAGACCCAGTACTTC
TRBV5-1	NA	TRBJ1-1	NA	CASSPQRGHTEAFF	TGCGCCAGCAGCCCCCAAAGGGGCCACACTGAAGCTTTCTTT
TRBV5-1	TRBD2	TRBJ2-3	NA	CASSGGGAWTDTQYF	TGCGCCAGCAGCGGCGGGGGGGCTTGGACAGATACGCAGTATTTT
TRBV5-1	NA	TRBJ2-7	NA	CASSSWTASDEQYF	TGCGCCAGCAGCTCTTGGACGGCTTCGGACGAGCAGTACTTC
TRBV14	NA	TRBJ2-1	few	CASSFGRGYNEQFF	TGTGCCAGCAGCTTCGGGCGGGGCTACAATGAGCAGTTCTTC
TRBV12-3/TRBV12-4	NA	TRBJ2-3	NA	CASSFRLTDTQYF	TGTGCCAGCAGTTTTCGGCTCACAGATACGCAGTATTTT
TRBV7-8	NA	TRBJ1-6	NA	CASSLAGVQGMTLHF	TGTGCCAGCAGCTTAGCCGGGGTCCAAGGGATGACCCTCCACTTT
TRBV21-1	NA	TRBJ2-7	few	CASSAFLVQGYEQYF	TGTGCCAGCAGCGCTTTTTTGGTGCAGGGCTACGAGCAGTACTTC
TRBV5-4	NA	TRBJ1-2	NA	CASSLGLAQQARGYTF	TGTGCCAGCAGCTTGGGCTTAGCGCAGCAGGCCAGGGGCTACACCTTC
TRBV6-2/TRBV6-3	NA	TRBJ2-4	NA	CASSYSKGANIQYF	TGTGCCAGCAGTTACTCGAAAGGGGCGAACATTCAGTACTTC
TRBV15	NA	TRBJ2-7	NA	CATSRSVRDEQYF	TGTGCCACCAGCAGATCTGTAAGGGACGAGCAGTACTTC
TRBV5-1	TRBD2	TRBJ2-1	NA	CASSLRGENEQFF	TGCGCCAGCAGCCTTCGGGGGGAGAATGAGCAGTTCTTC
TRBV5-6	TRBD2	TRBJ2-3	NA	CASSHLAGGRADTQYF	TGTGCCAGCAGCCATCTAGCGGGGGGGAGAGCAGATACGCAGTATTTT
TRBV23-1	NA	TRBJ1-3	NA	CASSQSGVATSSGNTIYF	TGCGCCAGCAGTCAATCGGGGGTGGCCACAAGCTCTGGAAACACCATATATTTT
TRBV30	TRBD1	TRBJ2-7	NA	CAWSALGTGLSYEQYF	TGTGCCTGGAGTGCCCTCGGGACAGGACTATCCTACGAGCAGTACTTC
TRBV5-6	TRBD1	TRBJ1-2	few	CASSPAADRGRRNYGYTF	TGTGCCAGCAGCCCCGCTGCGGACAGGGGGCGCCGTAACTATGGCTACACCTTC
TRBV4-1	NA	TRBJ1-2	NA	CASSQDGLEAPNRGYTF	TGCGCCAGCAGCCAAGATGGTTTGGAGGCTCCGAACCGGGGCTACACCTTC
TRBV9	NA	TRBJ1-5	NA	CASSVGLNNQPQHF	TGTGCCAGCAGCGTAGGGCTAAACAATCAGCCCCAGCATTTT
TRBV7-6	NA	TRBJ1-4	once	CASSLQLNEKLFF	TGTGCCAGCAGCTTACAGCTTAATGAAAAACTGTTTTTT
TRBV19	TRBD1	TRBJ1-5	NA	CASSAERTGGRGNQPQHF	TGTGCCAGTAGTGCAGAACGGACAGGGGGTCGAGGCAATCAGCCCCAGCATTTT
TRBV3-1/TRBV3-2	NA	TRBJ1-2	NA	CASSPLFTTRNGYTF	TGTGCCAGCAGCCCCCTATTTACAACGAGGAACGGCTACACCTTC
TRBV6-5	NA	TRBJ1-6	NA	CASSLGPNSPLHF	TGTGCCAGCAGCCTCGGTCCAAATTCACCCCTCCACTTT
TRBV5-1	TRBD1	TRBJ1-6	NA	CASRGGQGRNSPLHF	TGCGCCAGCAGGGGCGGACAGGGTCGAAATTCACCCCTCCACTTT
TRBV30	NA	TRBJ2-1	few	CAWSVGGTPYNEQFF	TGTGCCTGGAGTGTAGGGGGGACCCCCTACAATGAGCAGTTCTTC
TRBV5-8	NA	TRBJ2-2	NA	CASSLDDGFWRGDTGELFF	TGTGCCAGCAGCTTGGATGACGGGTTTTGGCGGGGAGATACCGGGGAGCTGTTTTTT
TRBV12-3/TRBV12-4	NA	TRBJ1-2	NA	CASSPPTYYGYTF	TGTGCCAGCAGTCCCCCCACGTACTATGGCTACACCTTC
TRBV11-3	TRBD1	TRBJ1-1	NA	CASRGEGQEAFF	TGTGCCAGCAGAGGCGAGGGACAGGAAGCTTTCTTT
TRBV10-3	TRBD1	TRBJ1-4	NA	CAIRATGYEKLFF	TGTGCCATCAGGGCGACAGGGTACGAAAAACTGTTTTTT
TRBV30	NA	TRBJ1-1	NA	CAWRLNTEAFF	TGTGCCTGGAGGCTGAACACTGAAGCTTTCTTT
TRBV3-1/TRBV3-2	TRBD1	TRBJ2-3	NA	CASSPGGKDTQYF	TGTGCCAGCAGCCCAGGGGGCAAAGATACGCAGTATTTT
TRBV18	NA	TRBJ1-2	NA	CASSPTGSYGYTF	TGTGCCAGCTCACCTACAGGCTCCTATGGCTACACCTTC
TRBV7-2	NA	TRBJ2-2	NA	CASSPEGNTGELFF	TGTGCCAGCAGCCCTGAGGGGAACACCGGGGAGCTGTTTTTT